A single sample gave rise to the 26 T cell receptor beta chains below, sequenced in a study of blood T cell repertoires in COVID-19. Profiled with immunoSEQ multiplex PCR; TCRdb holds only in-frame clones, not every one. The sample contains 89,000 or so clones, about 85% of which appear only once. The sequenced sample was peripheral blood. Receptors originate from a human donor in a cohort sampled during active COVID-19.

The chain carries TRBV11-2 and TRBJ2-1; TRBD2 aligns across 8 bases. V dropped 1 base and J dropped 4; count of bases not matched to a gene: 3. Germline CDR1 and CDR2: SGHAT and FQNNGV. The CDR3 covers 15 residues. The CDR3 sequence is CASSLASGSYNEQFF. DNA for the CDR3: TGTGCCAGCAGCTTAGCGAGCGGGAGTTACAATGAGCAGTTCTTC.

This clone has a handful of counts. The chain recombines TRBV2 with TRBJ1-3, with D possibly matching TRBD1 (6 bases). CDR1 and CDR2 from the germline V gene are SNHLY and FYNNEI. Trimming removed 6 bases at V and 0 bases at J, with 9 bases between. The CDR3 sequence is 14 residues long. The DNA of the CDR3 is TGTGCCAGCAGGACAGGTTTCTCTGGAAACACCATATATTTT. Translated, it gives CASRTGFSGNTIYF. Using reference TRBV2 and TRBJ1-3 for the parts outside the CDR3, the full variable domain is EPEVTQTPSHQVTQMGQEVILRCVPISNHLYFYWYRQILGQKVEFLVSFYNNEISEKSEIFDDQFSVERPDGSNFTLKIRSTKLEDSAMYFCASRTGFSGNTIYFGEGSWLTVV.

The V call is TRBV7-9, the J call TRBJ2-7, with D uncertain. Per the germline V gene, CDR1 is SEHNR and CDR2 is FQNEAQ (reference sequence). V gave up 1 base and J gave up 5 bases, with 15 bases separating them. This CDR3 has 15 residues. Here the CDR3 reads CASSLDGLMWNEQYF. Written as DNA, the CDR3 is TGTGCCAGCAGCTTAGATGGGCTGATGTGGAACGAGCAGTACTTC.

The chain recombines TRBV5-8 with TRBJ2-3, with D possibly matching TRBD1 (6 bases). Per germline, CDR1 SGHTS and CDR2 YDEGEE. The length of the CDR3 is 16 residues. V lost 2 bases, J lost 6 bases, and 19 bases lay in between. In DNA, the CDR3 is TGTGCCAGCAGCTTCTTTGCAACTAAGGGGGTGGATACGCAGTATTTT. Its protein is CASSFFATKGVDTQYF.

The chain has TRBV28 and TRBJ2-6; possibly TRBD1 for D (5 bases). Germline values: CDR1 MDHEN, CDR2 SYDVKM. The germline V and J ends were trimmed by 2 bases and 0 bases, with 11 bases remaining between them. The CDR3 is 17 amino acids. This chain's CDR3 is CASSLAGYDSGANVLTF. CDR3 sequence (DNA): TGTGCCAGCAGTTTAGCAGGGTATGACTCTGGGGCCAACGTCCTGACTTTC.

The chain uses TRBV5-8 and TRBJ2-7; perhaps TRBD2 as D (5 bases). V shed 4 bases and J shed 5 bases, with 13 bases lying between them. This CDR3 spans 13 amino acids. Per the germline V gene, CDR1 is SGHTS and CDR2 is YDEGEE. In DNA, the CDR3 is TGTGCCAGCAGCCGCACGGGATTCCACGAGCAGTACTTC. Its protein is CASSRTGFHEQYF.

The chain recombines TRBV5-1 with TRBJ2-1, with 8 nucleotides matching TRBD2. This CDR3 has 15 amino acids. V was clipped by 4 bases and J by 2 bases; unmatched bases: 5. Germline-derived CDR1 and CDR2 are SGHRS and YFSETQ. The CDR3 DNA follows: TGCGCCAGCAGCACGGGGGGGCGGACCTACAATGAGCAGTTCTTC. Translating gives CASSTGGRTYNEQFF.

The genes are TRBV28 and TRBJ1-5; no reliable D call. Germline assignment: CDR1 MDHEN and CDR2 SYDVKM. This CDR3 comprises 13 residues. V was clipped by 10 bases and J by 3 bases, with 13 bases between them. The CDR3 loop is CAMSRGVNQPQHF. CDR3 coding DNA: TGTGCCATGTCACGGGGTGTCAATCAGCCCCAGCATTTT.

This sequence joins TRBV28 and TRBJ1-2, with D possibly matching TRBD1 (6 bases). The length of the CDR3 is 14 residues. CDR1 and CDR2 (germline): MDHEN, SYDVKM. Trimming took 3 bases from V and 4 from J, leaving 12 bases between them. CDR3 protein: CASSFEDRSYGYTF. The CDR3 DNA follows: TGTGCCAGCAGTTTTGAGGACAGATCCTATGGCTACACCTTC.

The rearrangement uses TRBV9 and TRBJ2-5; 8 bases are a match to TRBD2. Looked up from germline, CDR1 is SGDLS and CDR2 is YYNGEE. The V gene end was trimmed by 0 bases and the J gene end by 3 bases; junction bases not matched to a gene: 10. The length of the CDR3 is 17 residues. CDR3 region: CASSVGSSGRREETQYF. The CDR3 DNA reads TGTGCCAGCAGCGTAGGAAGCAGCGGGAGAAGAGAAGAGACCCAGTACTTC.

The chain uses TRBV7-6 and TRBJ1-2, with TRBD1 matching 10 bases. The CDR3 extends over 16 amino acids. V lost 1 base, J lost 2 bases, and 4 bases stayed unmatched. Germline-derived CDR1 and CDR2 are SGHVS and FNYEAQ. CDR3 in amino acids: CASSLVRGQGNYGYTF. CDR3 nucleotide sequence: TGTGCCAGCAGCTTAGTTCGGGGACAGGGGAACTATGGCTACACCTTC.

CDR3 nucleotide sequence: TGTGCCAGCAGTTCAGACAGGGTTTCTCAATACGGTGAGCAGTTCTTC. Translating it yields CASSSDRVSQYGEQFF. This rearrangement joins TRBV6-5 to TRBJ2-1; TRBD1 matches 7 bases. CDR1 is MNHEY and CDR2 is SVGAGI in the germline V gene. The CDR3 runs 16 residues. J was trimmed by 9 bases and V by 4 bases; bases with no gene match: 15.

This chain uses TRBV5-4 with TRBJ2-3, with no clear D. Germline lookup yields CDR1 SGHNT and CDR2 YYREEE (reference sequence). Trimming shortened V by 10 bases and J by 0 bases, and 15 bases separated the two germline ends. The CDR3 length is 14 residues. CDR3 DNA: TGTGCCGGTTCCTTAGACTTTAGCACAGATACGCAGTATTTT. It translates to CAGSLDFSTDTQYF.

The J gene is TRBJ2-7, the V gene TRBV10-3; 7 nucleotides line up with TRBD2. The CDR3 is 15 amino acids. Germline trimming cut 0 bases from V and 4 bases from J; bases unmatched to any gene: 6. CDR1 ENHRY and CDR2 SYGVKD come from the germline V gene. CDR3: CAISESGGSGYEQYF. The CDR3 coding sequence is TGTGCCATCAGTGAGTCAGGCGGGAGTGGGTACGAGCAGTACTTC.

CDR3 nucleotides: TGTGCCAGCAGTTTTGCAGGGATAAACACCATATATTTT. The encoded protein is CASSFAGINTIYF. This chain joins TRBV12-3 or TRBV12-4 and TRBJ1-3, with TRBD1 as a possible D gene (5 bases). V was trimmed by 3 bases and J by 6 bases, leaving 9 bases between them. This CDR3 comprises 13 residues.

The chain is built from TRBV9 and TRBJ2-2; TRBD1 matches at 9 bases. CDR1 is SGDLS and CDR2 is YYNGEE in the germline V gene. The CDR3 is 16 amino acids. The V and J ends lost 1 base and 5 bases, in that order; junction bases with no gene match: 6. The DNA for the CDR3 is TGTGCCAGCAGCGTATGGACAGGGGCCATTACCGGGGAGCTGTTTTTT. It encodes CASSVWTGAITGELFF.

The chain is built from TRBV4-3 and TRBJ1-5; 8 bases align to TRBD1. The CDR3 spans 15 residues. The V gene end was trimmed by 0 bases and the J gene end by 6 bases; junction bases not matched to a gene: 4. The V gene's germline CDR1 is LGHNA and CDR2 YSLEER. This CDR3 is CASSQDGQGSQPQHF. DNA of the CDR3: TGCGCCAGCAGCCAAGACGGACAGGGCAGTCAGCCCCAGCATTTT.

The genes are TRBV6-5 and TRBJ2-5; TRBD2 matches 8 bases. Germline CDR1 MNHEY, CDR2 SVGAGI. This CDR3 is built from 14 residues. Unmatched junction bases numbered 9, after V lost 7 bases and J lost 5 bases. CDR3 sequence: CASNPQRLAETQYF. In nucleotides, the CDR3 is TGTGCCAGCAATCCCCAGAGACTAGCGGAGACCCAGTACTTC.

This clone was observed a single time. V gene TRBV4-1 combines with J gene TRBJ2-7; no clear D gene. V lost 4 bases and J 2 bases, leaving 24 bases between the germline ends. Germline V lookup: CDR1 MGHRA, CDR2 YSYEKL. The CDR3 is 18 residues long. The CDR3 nucleotides are TGCGCCAGCAGCCGGTTCACCTTAGCTGCGCGTCTTCCCTACGAGCAGTACTTC. Its translation is CASSRFTLAARLPYEQYF.

The V and J genes are TRBV30 and TRBJ2-5; 7 bases are a match to TRBD1. This CDR3 has 15 residues. Germline V gives CDR1 GTSNPN, CDR2 SVGIG (reference sequence). V shed 3 bases and J 9 bases; nucleotides not matched to a gene: 16. For the CDR3, the DNA is TGTGCCTGGAGCGTGGGACAGACCTACCAACGGGCCCAGTACTTC. It yields the protein CAWSVGQTYQRAQYF.

The chain recombines TRBV19 with TRBJ1-3; D is perhaps TRBD1 (6 bases). From germline, CDR1 is LNHDA and CDR2 SQIVND (reference sequence). Trimming stripped 5 bases from V and 3 bases from J, with 8 bases between. CDR3 length: 13 amino acids. The CDR3 loop is CASSWGLGNTIYF. The CDR3 DNA is TGTGCCAGTAGTTGGGGGCTTGGAAACACCATATATTTT.

The gene calls are TRBV6-5 and TRBJ2-7; tentatively, D is TRBD1 (6 bases). V was cut by 7 bases and J by 3 bases, with 13 bases left in between. Germline V gives CDR1 MNHEY, CDR2 SVGAGI. This CDR3 contains 13 residues. This chain's CDR3 is CASTVDRRYEQYF. DNA of the CDR3: TGTGCCAGCACCGTCGACAGGCGCTACGAGCAGTACTTC.

The chain carries TRBV6-2 or TRBV6-3 and TRBJ1-1, with D possibly being TRBD1 (6 bases). V lost 4 bases and J lost 8, with 8 bases in between. The germline CDR1 and CDR2 sequences are MNHEY and SVGEGT. There are 11 residues in the CDR3. The CDR3 sequence: CASSWGLEAFF. CDR3 in DNA: TGTGCCAGCAGTTGGGGGCTAGAAGCTTTCTTT.

This rearrangement joins TRBV9 to TRBJ2-3; a possible D gene is TRBD1 (6 bases). Germline-derived CDR1 and CDR2 are SGDLS and YYNGEE. V was clipped by 4 bases and J by 7 bases, with 16 bases between them. The CDR3 spans 14 residues. DNA of the CDR3: TGTGCCAGCAGCACAAATACGGACAGCTATACGCAGTATTTT. Translation: CASSTNTDSYTQYF.

This clone was observed once. The chain employs TRBV5-6 and TRBJ2-5; tentative D call: TRBD2 (6 bases). Looked up from germline, CDR1 is SGHDT and CDR2 is YYEEEE. The V end lost 1 base, the J end lost 5 bases, and 15 bases lay between the germline ends. This CDR3 region has 15 residues. The CDR3 sequence is CASSLRTLGGETQYF. The CDR3 region has the DNA TGTGCCAGCAGCTTGCGTACACTAGGAGGGGAGACCCAGTACTTC.

The chain joins TRBV11-1 to TRBJ2-5, with D uncertain. CDR1 and CDR2 (germline): SGHAT, FQDESV (reference sequence). V gave up 5 bases and J gave up 2 bases, with 3 bases separating them. The CDR3 totals 11 residues. The DNA for the CDR3 is TGTGCCAGCAGCCAGCAAGAGACCCAGTACTTC. It codes for CASSQQETQYF.